The rows below give T cell receptor beta chains drawn from one sample of a study of regulatory T cells in long-lasting Graves disease. TCRdb re-analysed the multiplex PCR reads in MiXCR, keeping a single row per CDR3 protein. The table lists hundreds of thousands of distinct CDR3 sequences, roughly 21% of them singletons. The specimen comprised peripheral blood mononuclear cells (PBMCs), sampled when the disease was refractory, from a patient treated with antithyroid drugs. These receptors were taken from a female donor with Graves disease. CDR3s include the opening cysteine and the closing phenylalanine or tryptophan. A D gene is named only where the DNA matches it firmly. Expanded clones are given a class, and other clones once, few, many or no size at all.

d_gene	v_gene	abundance	j_gene	CDR3nt	CDR3aa
-	TRBV30	few	TRBJ1-1	TGTGCCTGCTCCCGGGCCAACACTGAAGCTTTCTTT	CACSRANTEAFF
-	TRBV11-2	many	TRBJ2-7	TGTGCCAGCAGCAGAGACAGGCTCTACGAGCAGTACTTC	CASSRDRLYEQYF
TRBD1	TRBV11-2	-	TRBJ2-1	TGTGCCAGCAGCGCCCGGACAGGGTACAATGAGCAGTTCTTC	CASSARTGYNEQFF
-	TRBV5-5	-	TRBJ1-1	TGTGCCAGCCACCGGATTAGAGGCGCTGAAGCTTTCTTT	CASHRIRGAEAFF
-	TRBV5-5	once	TRBJ2-5	TGTGCCAGCAGCTCCAAACCCCCGACCCAGTACTTC	CASSSKPPTQYF
-	TRBV12-3/TRBV12-4	many	TRBJ1-2	TGTGCCAGCAGTATGACAACCCATTATGGCTACACCTTC	CASSMTTHYGYTF
-	TRBV20-1	few	TRBJ1-1	TGCAGTGCTAGAGATCGACTAATGAACACTGAAGCTTTCTTT	CSARDRLMNTEAFF
TRBD1	TRBV7-2	few	TRBJ2-5	TGTGCCAGCAGACCGACAGGGAAGACCCAGTACTTC	CASRPTGKTQYF
-	TRBV15	-	TRBJ1-4	TGTGCCACCAGCAGGGGACCGATGAATGAAAAACTGTTTTTT	CATSRGPMNEKLFF
-	TRBV28	many	TRBJ1-4	TGTGCCAGCAGTTTGCGGCCCGCTAATGAAAAACTGTTTTTT	CASSLRPANEKLFF
-	TRBV7-8	-	TRBJ2-3	TGTGCCAGCAGCTCCGAAAACACAGATACGCAGTATTTT	CASSSENTDTQYF
-	TRBV4-1	-	TRBJ2-6	TGCGCCAGCAGCCAGGTTGACAGCTCTGGGGCCAACGTCCTGACTTTC	CASSQVDSSGANVLTF
-	TRBV11-1	many	TRBJ1-4	TGTGCCAGCAGCTTCTATACAGGTCGGGATGAAAAACTGTTTTTT	CASSFYTGRDEKLFF
-	TRBV7-9	-	TRBJ2-1	TGTGCCAGCAGCCCCCGCTTCCTAGCGAATACCAATGAGCAGTTCTTC	CASSPRFLANTNEQFF
TRBD2	TRBV20-1	many	TRBJ2-4	TGCAGTGCGGTAAACTCGGGGGGATTGGAAAACATTCAGTACTTC	CSAVNSGGLENIQYF
-	TRBV12-3/TRBV12-4	many	TRBJ1-4	TGTGCCAGCAGTTTAGACTCCCTAATAGGGCCAGAGGGTGAAAAACTGTTTTTT	CASSLDSLIGPEGEKLFF
-	TRBV29-1	-	TRBJ2-7	TGCAGCGCCCAGGGACGGTTTACCTACGAGCAGTACTTC	CSAQGRFTYEQYF
-	TRBV7-9	-	TRBJ2-2	TGTGCCAGCAGCCCTCACTGGGCGGACTCCCCCGGGGAGCTGTTTTTT	CASSPHWADSPGELFF
-	TRBV15	-	TRBJ1-3	TGTGCCACCAGACACAGACAGGCGGGAAACACCATATATTTT	CATRHRQAGNTIYF
TRBD1	TRBV7-2	many	TRBJ1-2	TGTGCCAGCAGCTTAAGGACAGGGACTTGGGGGAACTATGGCTACACCTTC	CASSLRTGTWGNYGYTF
-	TRBV20-1	few	TRBJ2-6	TGCAGTGTCGCTCCCGGTGGGGCCAACGTCCTGACTTTC	CSVAPGGANVLTF
-	TRBV7-9	few	TRBJ1-1	TGTGCCAGCAGCTCTCGTCTCGGGGGACGGAACACTGAAGCTTTCTTT	CASSSRLGGRNTEAFF
-	TRBV20-1	many	TRBJ2-5	TGCAGTCCTCGACAGGAGGGGATGGAGACCCAGTACTTC	CSPRQEGMETQYF
TRBD1	TRBV12-3/TRBV12-4	many	TRBJ2-7	TGTGCCTCCAGACAGGGGGAATCCTACGAGCAGTACTTC	CASRQGESYEQYF
-	TRBV6-1	many	TRBJ1-4	TGTGCCAGCAGTGAAAGGGGGGCAGATAATGAAAAACTGTTTTTT	CASSERGADNEKLFF
-	TRBV7-9	few	TRBJ2-7	TGTGCCAGCAGCCCACCCGGGACCCATACTAAGGACTACGAGCAGTACTTC	CASSPPGTHTKDYEQYF
TRBD2	TRBV27	many	TRBJ2-7	TGTGCCAGCAGTTTGTTCAGCGGGACCTACGAGCAGTACTTC	CASSLFSGTYEQYF
TRBD2	TRBV30	-	TRBJ2-1	TGTGCCTGGAGTGTCTCTCGCGGGAGATACAATGAGCAGTTCTTC	CAWSVSRGRYNEQFF
-	TRBV6-9	-	TRBJ1-6	TGTGCCAGCAGTTACTCAGGGCGGAGCTCCTATAATTCACCCCTCCACTTT	CASSYSGRSSYNSPLHF
-	TRBV2	many	TRBJ1-5	TGTGCCAGCAGTGACAGGGGTCAGCCCCAGCATTTT	CASSDRGQPQHF
-	TRBV7-9	few	TRBJ1-2	TGTGCCAGCAGGAGGGGAGAAGATGGCTACACCTTC	CASRRGEDGYTF
-	TRBV9	-	TRBJ2-3	TGTGCCAGCAGCGTAGGGGCTAGCACGAGCACAGATACGCAGTATTTT	CASSVGASTSTDTQYF
TRBD2	TRBV28	many	TRBJ2-7	TGTGCCAGCAGTTTGTCCCCGGGGAGGGCGAACTACGAGCAGTACTTC	CASSLSPGRANYEQYF
-	TRBV15	-	TRBJ2-2	TGTGCCACCGTGGGCAGGGGAAGATCGAACACCGGGGAGCTGTTTTTT	CATVGRGRSNTGELFF
-	TRBV4-1	many	TRBJ1-1	TGCGCCAGCAGCCAAGAGGGACTTTACACTGAAGCTTTCTTT	CASSQEGLYTEAFF